The sequence of this T cell receptor beta chain was determined in a study of T cell clonality in common variable immunodeficiency. Study-wide findings and caveats: Patient heterogeneity in the CVID cohort limited correlations between repertoire features and clinical complications. Compared with controls, CVID subjects had fewer shared TCRbeta clones. CVID subjects had higher TCRbeta clonality than healthy controls, most marked in about a third.

Profiling relied on immunoSEQ multiplex PCR, and the TCRdb table lists in-frame clones only, not all of them. The sample is made up of roughly 50,000 clones, none counted only once. Caucasian heritage predominated among both patients and controls. This CDR3 has 16 amino acids. V gave up 6 bases and J gave up 5 bases; unmatched junction bases: 12. In germline, CDR1 is DFQATT, CDR2 SNEGSKA (reference sequence). This clone was counted at least ten times. The antigen remains undetermined. Read data end 3 residues before the CDR3 end; the end is taken from the germline J gene. The clonotype originates from a person aged 18-70 years in good health. The chain joins TRBV20-1 to TRBJ2-5; 13 bases match TRBD2. Sequenced: peripheral blood mononuclear cells. This CDR3 is CSANPVLAGGWETQYF. CDR3 DNA, as far as it was read: TGCAGTGCAAACCCGGTACTAGCGGGAGGGTGGGAGACC.